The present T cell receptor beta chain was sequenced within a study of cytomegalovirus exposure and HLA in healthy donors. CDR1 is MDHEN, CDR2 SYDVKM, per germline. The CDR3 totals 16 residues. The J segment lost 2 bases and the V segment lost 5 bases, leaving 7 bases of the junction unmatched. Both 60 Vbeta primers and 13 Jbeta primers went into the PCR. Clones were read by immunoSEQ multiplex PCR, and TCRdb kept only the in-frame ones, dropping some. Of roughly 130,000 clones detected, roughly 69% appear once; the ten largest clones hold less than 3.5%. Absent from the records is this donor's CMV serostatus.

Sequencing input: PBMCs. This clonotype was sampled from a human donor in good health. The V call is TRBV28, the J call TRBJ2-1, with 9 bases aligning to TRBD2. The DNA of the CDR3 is TGTGCCAGCAGTCCCCTGGCGGGAGGGCCCTACAATGAGCAGTTCTTC. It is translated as CASSPLAGGPYNEQFF. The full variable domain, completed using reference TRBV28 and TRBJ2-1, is DVKVTQSSRYLVKRTGEKVFLECVQDMDHENMFWYRQDPGLGLRLIYFSYDVKMKEKGDIPEGYSVSREKKERFSLILESASTNQTSMYLCASSPLAGGPYNEQFFGPGTRLTVL.